These T cell receptor beta chains were read from a single sample in a study of monozygotic twins with inflammatory bowel disease. One entry per CDR3 protein, without DNA, is what TCRdb gives after re-calling the 5' RACE reads. The data show some 330,000 distinct CDR3 sequences, and the top ten clones hold approximately 5.9%. The material sequenced was blood. The source is a human donor with ulcerative colitis or Crohn's disease, or a healthy co-twin of an affected twin (not recorded which). CDR3s include the opening cysteine and the closing phenylalanine or tryptophan. The order of the fields is J gene, V gene, CDR3 protein.

TRBJ2-3 | TRBV7-2 | CASSTPFSSNPDTQYF
TRBJ2-1 | TRBV4-3 | CASSQEGGQDEQFF
TRBJ2-1 | TRBV29-1 | CSAAGTSGSYEQFF
TRBJ1-2 | TRBV24-1 | CATSDLSVRGYTF
TRBJ2-5 | TRBV23-1 | CASSQSGRGAHRQETQYF
TRBJ1-5 | TRBV18 | CASSPHSNQPQHF
TRBJ2-1 | TRBV19 | CASQNWIRGRREQFF
TRBJ2-5 | TRBV19 | CASNGGITRETQYF
TRBJ1-1 | TRBV5-6 | CASSLRVIQAPQAFF
TRBJ1-1 | TRBV30 | CAWSGGRPTAFF
TRBJ2-1 | TRBV7-8 | CASSLVTSGSNEQFF
TRBJ2-5 | TRBV28 | CASRRNQRETQYF
TRBJ2-3 | TRBV11-2 | CASSIKQGWVGTSTDTQYF
TRBJ1-1 | TRBV6-1 | CASSPGDRGLNTEAFF
TRBJ1-5 | TRBV30 | CAWSVGQGMNQPQHF
TRBJ1-4 | TRBV6-6 | CASSYSPAVAKLFF
TRBJ1-6 | TRBV2 | CASRQGEGNSPLHF
TRBJ2-3 | TRBV20-1 | CSPKLRASGRSSTDTQYF
TRBJ2-7 | TRBV6-5 | CASSYSPSGYEQYF
TRBJ1-5 | TRBV2 | CASSEPGKNQPQHF
TRBJ2-6 | TRBV7-9 | CASSSTFRGYGANVLTF
TRBJ2-7 | TRBV10-3 | CAISAQATYEQYF
TRBJ2-1 | TRBV5-1 | CASSRDTYNEQFF
TRBJ1-5 | TRBV28 | CASSFGAGGGPQHF
TRBJ2-7 | TRBV5-1 | CASRQQTNSYEQYF
TRBJ2-3 | TRBV5-1 | CASSLVSDKDTQYF
TRBJ1-5 | TRBV6-2/TRBV6-3 | CASRGAGNQPQHF
TRBJ1-5 | TRBV3-1 | CASSPPCPNPNQPQHF